These T cell receptor beta chains were read from a single sample in a study of cytomegalovirus exposure and HLA in healthy donors. The repertoire was sequenced with immunoSEQ multiplex PCR; TCRdb's copy has only in-frame clones and lacks some. The sample includes some 77,000 clones, about four fifths of them seen just once. The specimen was PBMCs. These receptors came from a man between 50 and 59 years old in good health and CMV-seropositive. Both conserved end residues are trimmed from each CDR3. D genes are given only for firm matches. For some rows the clone size is stated as once, few or many, or as a class when expanded; others skip it.

. TRBV5-4 . ASSLDPGFSSGEQF
TRBD2 TRBV5-1 once AIKQWREGRNEQF
. TRBV19 . ASRHGVAVTTDTQY
. TRBV12-5 . ASGPTGSSYNEQF
. TRBV29-1 . SASGETYGYT
. TRBV19 . ASSIGGGDGYT
TRBD2 TRBV5-1 . ASRRDYITDTQY
. TRBV9 . ASSVYPGYEAF
. TRBV11-2 . ASTSQGRNEQF
TRBD2 TRBV7-7 . ASSLDPSGSQDGELF
. TRBV5-1 . ASSLGTNNEQF
TRBD1 TRBV6-1 . ASTVNRGHEQF
TRBD1 TRBV5-1 . ASSFGGQGLPGDTQY
. TRBV27 . ASSLLESSYNEQF
TRBD1 TRBV7-9 . SSSHGTGNKGLFQPQH